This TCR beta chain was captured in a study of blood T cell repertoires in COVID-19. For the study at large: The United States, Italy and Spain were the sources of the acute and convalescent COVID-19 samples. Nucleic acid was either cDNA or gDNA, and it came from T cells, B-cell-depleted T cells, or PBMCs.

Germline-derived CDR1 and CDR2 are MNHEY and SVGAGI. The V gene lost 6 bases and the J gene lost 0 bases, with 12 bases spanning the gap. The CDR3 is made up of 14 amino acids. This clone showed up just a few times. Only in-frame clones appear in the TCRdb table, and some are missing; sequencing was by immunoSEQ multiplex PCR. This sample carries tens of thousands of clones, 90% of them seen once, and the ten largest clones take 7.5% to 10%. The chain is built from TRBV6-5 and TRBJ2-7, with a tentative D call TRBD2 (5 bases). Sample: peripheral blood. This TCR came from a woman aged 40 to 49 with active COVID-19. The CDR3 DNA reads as TGTGCCAGCAGCCGGGATTACAGCTCCTACGAGCAGTACTTC. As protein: CASSRDYSSYEQYF.